The following is a T cell receptor beta chain sequence with its context. Its antigen is not identified. Germline lookup yields CDR1 MRHNA and CDR2 SNTAGT. With 9 bases removed from V and 5 bases from J, the gap between germline ends came to 16 bases. CDR3 length: 13 residues. The source of the sample is a study of CD8+CD57+ T cells in acquired aplastic anemia. Study-level findings and limits: The same twenty-nine CD8+ CDR3 sequences occurred in patients and in controls. For CD8+ Simpson's diversity, patients and controls showed no significant difference.

The sequenced patients had an expansion of CD8+CD57+ cells seen by flow cytometry. TCR beta VDJ and CDR3 were profiled, and genomic DNA was the template. Via MiXCR, TCRdb re-called the reads, giving one row per CDR3 protein. The sample has 190,000 or so distinct CDR3 sequences; less than 50% are singletons. The receptor's source is a human donor with aplastic anemia. Source material: sorted CD4+, CD8+, or CD8+CD57+ T cells (not recorded which) from PBMCs. The chain combines TRBV6-4 with TRBJ2-5; possible D gene TRBD2, 6 bases. The CDR3 reads CASSTSLRETQYF. CDR3 nucleotides: TGTGCCAGTTCCACTAGCCTGAGGGAGACCCAGTACTTC.